A selection of T cell receptor beta chains follows, all from one sample in a study of vaccination and CD4 T cells after COVID-19. TCRdb independently ran MiXCR on the PCR reads; one entry per CDR3 protein. The profile covers tens of thousands of distinct CDR3 sequences, with over 40% appearing a single time and approximately 0.99% taken by the ten largest. Here the sequenced sample was CD4+ T cells from blood, taken before SARS-CoV-2 vaccination. The receptor source for this set is a human donor who had recovered from COVID-19. Both conserved end residues are part of each CDR3. D genes are given only for firm matches. The size field is filled for only some rows; it gives once, few, many or a size class.

len	d_gene	j_gene	v_gene	abundance	CDR3aa	CDR3nt
16	.	TRBJ2-3	TRBV20-1	few	CSARDWRGLGADTQYF	TGCAGTGCTAGAGATTGGCGCGGGCTCGGGGCAGATACGCAGTATTTT
13	.	TRBJ1-5	TRBV7-9	.	CASSGQNNQPQHF	TGTGCCAGCAGCGGGCAGAACAATCAGCCCCAGCATTTT
14	.	TRBJ2-2	TRBV6-1	.	CASSGIRATGELFF	TGTGCCAGCAGTGGAATTCGGGCCACCGGGGAGCTGTTTTTT
14	.	TRBJ2-2	TRBV27	few	CASSTSWNTGELFF	TGTGCCAGCAGTACTAGCTGGAACACCGGGGAGCTGTTTTTT
15	.	TRBJ2-7	TRBV27	.	CAGSPTGFSSYEQYF	TGTGCCGGCAGTCCAACAGGGTTTAGCTCCTACGAGCAGTACTTC
18	TRBD2	TRBJ2-5	TRBV6-5	.	CASSSKTSGIKGQETQYF	TGTGCCAGCAGTTCGAAAACTAGCGGGATTAAAGGCCAAGAGACCCAGTACTTC
15	.	TRBJ2-4	TRBV20-1	few	CSATARSTGMNIQYF	TGCAGTGCAACGGCCAGATCAACAGGGATGAACATTCAGTACTTC
13	.	TRBJ1-1	TRBV28	.	CASSLTRKHEAFF	TGTGCCAGCAGTTTAACCAGGAAGCATGAAGCTTTCTTT
13	.	TRBJ1-1	TRBV2	few	CASSELENTEAFF	TGTGCCAGCAGTGAGTTGGAGAACACTGAAGCTTTCTTT
15	.	TRBJ2-7	TRBV6-1	once	CASSEAGRSLYEQYF	TGTGCCAGCAGTGAAGCGGGCAGGTCCCTATACGAGCAGTACTTC